The next 7 T cell receptor beta chains were all read from a single sample in a study of T cells in women clearing cervical HPV infection. The table came from immunoSEQ multiplex PCR; TCRdb's copy has only in-frame clones and leaves some out. This listing includes some 23,000 clones. Material for sequencing was blood buffy coat. These receptors were taken from a woman between 18 and 70 years old with a cervical HPV16 infection that either progressed to CIN3+ or cleared (not recorded which).

CDR3 region: CASKGDSSGSDTQYF. The DNA read from the CDR3 is TGTGCCAGCAAGGGGGACAGTTCAGGATCAGATACG. The J gene is TRBJ2-3, the V gene TRBV6-4; 7 bases map to TRBD1. The read gets to within 3 residues of the CDR3 end, and the germline J gene fills in the rest. The CDR3 runs to 15 residues. The germline CDR1 and CDR2 sequences are MRHNA and SNTAGT. V lost 7 bases and J lost 4; bases outside the gene matches: 11.

Notes on this clone: The CDR3 end is not reached by the read, which stops 3 residues before it; the germline J gene fills it in. The chain links TRBV18 to TRBJ1-2; the D is unclear. Germline values: CDR1 KGHSH, CDR2 LQKENI. The CDR3 runs 17 residues. The CDR3 sequence: CASSPPYSGLSTDTYTF. CDR3 DNA (partial): TGTGCCAGCTCACCACCCTATTCCGGACTAAGCACAGATACC.

With regard to this clone: The read falls 3 residues short of the CDR3 end, and the missing part is taken from the germline J gene. V usage is TRBV6-1 and J usage is TRBJ2-7, with no clear D. This CDR3 contains 13 residues. Trimming left V 2 bases short and J 2 bases short, with 7 bases between. In germline, CDR1 is MNHNS, CDR2 SASEGT. Here the CDR3 reads CASSEFTAYEQYF. The sequenced part of the CDR3 DNA is TGTGCCAGCAGTGAATTCACAGCCTACGAG.

In the case of this clone: Read sequence stops 3 residues before the CDR3 end, and the germline J gene provides the missing end. The genes are TRBV7-9 and TRBJ2-1, with TRBD1 matching over 7 bases. The CDR3 totals 14 residues. J gave up 8 bases and V 5 bases, and 9 bases lay outside the gene matches. Germline loops: CDR1 SEHNR, CDR2 FQNEAQ (reference sequence). The sequenced CDR3 bases are TGTGCCAGCAGCGAACGACAGGGTTTAGATGAG. It translates to CASSERQGLDE. The CDR3 in full is CASSERQGLDEQFF.

Notes on this clone: The read comes to an end 3 residues before the CDR3 does, leaving the germline J gene to fill in the end. The genes are TRBV19 and TRBJ1-6; possible D gene TRBD1, 6 bases. The CDR3 loop spans 15 amino acids. V lost 0 bases and J lost 11, with 14 bases in between. Germline CDR1 reads LNHDA; CDR2 reads SQIVND (reference sequence). The DNA read from the CDR3 is TGTGCCAGTAGTATAGAGGGCGGACAGTTAACACCC. Its protein is CASSIEGGQLTP. From start to end, the CDR3 is CASSIEGGQLTPLHF.

With regard to this clone: The CDR3 is cut off 3 residues early in the read; its end comes from the germline J gene. V is TRBV20-1 and J is TRBJ1-2, with TRBD1 matching 7 bases. This CDR3 has 13 amino acids. V lost 6 bases to trimming and J lost 4 bases; unmatched junction nucleotides: 8. The V gene's germline CDR1 is DFQATT and CDR2 SNEGSKA (reference sequence). This CDR3 is CSASSGTVYGYTF. Partial CDR3 DNA: TGCAGTGCCTCATCCGGGACAGTCTATGGC.

Turning to this clone: The CDR3 end is not reached by the read, which stops 3 residues before it; the germline J gene fills it in. The rearrangement uses TRBV5-1 and TRBJ2-1, with TRBD2 identical over 7 bases. Germline V gene lookup returns CDR1 SGHRS and CDR2 YFSETQ. The CDR3 is 15 amino acids. Trimming took 0 bases from V and 8 from J; bases not matched to a gene: 8. CDR3 sequence: CASSLEPGTIYEQFF. Partial CDR3 DNA: TGCGCCAGCAGCTTGGAACCCGGGACTATTTATGAG.